The 10 T cell receptor beta chains in this list originate from one sample, sequenced in a study of blood T cell repertoires in COVID-19. Sequencing was performed with immunoSEQ multiplex PCR; in TCRdb, only in-frame clones are kept and a portion is missing. The sample carries about 210,000 clones, 70% to 90% recorded once. Material: PBMCs or T cells enriched from blood (not recorded which). Receptors originate from a woman aged 40 to 49 with acute COVID-19.

The genes are TRBV2 and TRBJ1-6; 7 bases are shared with TRBD1. This CDR3 has 15 amino acids. V was pared by 6 bases and J by 9 bases, with 11 bases of the junction left unmatched. Germline V gene data show CDR1 as SNHLY and CDR2 as FYNNEI. This CDR3 reads CASRGTGALGSPLHF. The DNA of the CDR3 is TGTGCCAGCAGAGGCACAGGGGCCCTAGGTTCACCCCTCCACTTT.

This clone occurred once. The gene calls are TRBV24-1 and TRBJ1-5; no reliable D call. This CDR3 comprises 14 residues. The V gene lost 7 bases and the J gene lost 0 bases, with 9 bases spanning the gap. Germline assignment: CDR1 KGHDR and CDR2 SFDVKD. CDR3 residues: CATSQANSNQPQHF. As DNA, the CDR3 is TGTGCCACCAGCCAAGCCAATAGCAATCAGCCCCAGCATTTT.

The chain employs TRBV20-1 and TRBJ1-5; D gene unclear. Germline CDR1 DFQATT, CDR2 SNEGSKA (reference sequence). The length of the CDR3 is 13 residues. The V end lost 3 bases, the J end lost 6 bases, and 12 bases lay between the germline ends. The CDR3 loop reads CSASQVVGQPQHF. The DNA of the CDR3 is TGCAGTGCTAGTCAGGTGGTAGGTCAGCCCCAGCATTTT.

The J gene is TRBJ1-2, the V gene TRBV6-5; 8 bases fit TRBD1. The germline V gene encodes CDR1 MNHEY and CDR2 SVGAGI. Trimming at V came to 0 bases and at J to 8 bases, leaving 8 bases not matched to a gene. The CDR3 is 15 amino acids. The CDR3 reads CASSYSMQGAKGYTF. CDR3 coding DNA: TGTGCCAGCAGTTACTCGATGCAGGGGGCAAAAGGCTACACCTTC.

This chain joins TRBV24-1 and TRBJ2-5, with TRBD2 matching 10 bases. Trimming cost V 0 bases and J 3 bases; bases outside gene matches: 0. The CDR3 has 15 residues. Per germline, CDR1 KGHDR and CDR2 SFDVKD. CDR3 residues: CATSDLTSGKETQYF. The CDR3, as DNA: TGTGCCACCAGTGATTTGACTAGCGGGAAAGAGACCCAGTACTTC.

The V gene is TRBV29-1, the J gene TRBJ1-3, with unresolved D. CDR1 SQVTM and CDR2 ANQGSEA come from the germline V gene. Trimming took 4 bases from V and 0 from J, leaving 10 bases between them. This CDR3 is 14 amino acids long. In DNA, the CDR3 is TGCAGCGTTGGGTCAGGCATCTCTGGAAACACCATATATTTT. It encodes CSVGSGISGNTIYF. The variable domain in full, completed from reference TRBV29-1 and TRBJ1-3, reads SAVISQKPSRDICQRGTSLTIQCQVDSQVTMMFWYRQQPGQSLTLIATANQGSEATYESGFVIDKFPISRPNLTFSTLTVSNMSPEDSSIYLCSVGSGISGNTIYFGEGSWLTVV.

The chain recombines TRBV11-2 with TRBJ1-2; 7 nucleotides match TRBD1. The CDR3 consists of 14 residues. CDR1 and CDR2 from the germline V gene are SGHAT and FQNNGV. Trimming at V came to 5 bases and at J to 4 bases, leaving 7 bases not matched to a gene. The CDR3 DNA follows: TGTGCCAGCAGCGAAACCGGGACAGCCTATGGCTACACCTTC. Translated: CASSETGTAYGYTF.

V gene TRBV4-2 combines with J gene TRBJ2-5, with D tentatively TRBD2 (6 bases). This CDR3 contains 13 residues. Germline-derived CDR1 and CDR2 are LGHNA and YNFKEQ. V lost 0 bases and J 9 bases, leaving 11 bases between the germline ends. CDR3 bases: TGTGCCAGCAGCCAAGAGGAGGGGCTGTCCCAGTACTTC. It codes for CASSQEEGLSQYF.

The chain links TRBV7-2 to TRBJ1-5; 9 nucleotides agree with TRBD1. The germline V gene encodes CDR1 SGHTA and CDR2 FQGNSA. This CDR3 has 15 amino acids. V gave up 1 base and J gave up 8 bases; unmatched junction bases: 6. The CDR3 is CASSLGNRGREPQHF. Written as DNA, the CDR3 is TGTGCCAGCAGCTTAGGTAACAGGGGGCGGGAGCCCCAGCATTTT. The full variable domain, completed using reference TRBV7-2 and TRBJ1-5, is GAGVSQSPSNKVTEKGKDVELRCDPISGHTALYWYRQSLGQGLEFLIYFQGNSAPDKSGLPSDRFSAERTGGSVSTLTIQRTQQEDSAVYLCASSLGNRGREPQHFGDGTRLSIL.

The chain employs TRBV18 and TRBJ2-1; possibly TRBD1 for D (5 bases). The V gene lost 2 bases and the J gene lost 5 bases, with 13 bases spanning the gap. CDR1 and CDR2 from the germline V gene are KGHSH and LQKENI. CDR3 length equals 15 residues. The CDR3, as DNA: TGTGCCAGCTCACCAAATTGGGGCAGCCACAATGAGCAGTTCTTC. Translation: CASSPNWGSHNEQFF. Drawing the rest from reference TRBV18 and TRBJ2-1, the complete variable domain is NAGVMQNPRHLVRRRGQEARLRCSPMKGHSHVYWYRQLPEEGLKFMVYLQKENIIDESGMPKERFSAEFPKEGPSILRIQQVVRGDSAAYFCASSPNWGSHNEQFFGPGTRLTVL.